This TCR beta chain was identified during a study of tumor and adjacent non-tumor tissue in lung cancer. Overall study context: There were around 11 adenocarcinoma, 2 squamous cell carcinoma and 1 small cell lung cancer cases. Samples averaged roughly 4.2 million productive TCRbeta reads each. Broader study findings: In normal lung, the top 100 clones were significantly more dominant than in tumor.

TCRbeta libraries were built with three rounds of nested PCR, modified from ARM-PCR. One entry per CDR3 protein, called by TCRdb with MiXCR from the multiplex PCR reads. The table lists about 43,000 distinct CDR3 sequences, 60% of them singletons. This sample's RNA came from whole unsorted tissue. More than 3 cm separated this lung sample from the edge of the tumor. Donors were chemotherapy-naive, newly diagnosed lung cancer surgical patients in China, August–November 2014. Concerning this clonotype: What it binds is unknown. Germline and junction disagree at one end, which may indicate a read error.

The CDR3 contains 13 residues. CDR1 is SGHAT and CDR2 is FQDESV in the germline V gene (reference sequence). This receptor was identified in a man in his fifties with non-small cell lung cancer. Sequenced material: distant non-tumor lung tissue. The V call is TRBV11-1, the J call TRBJ2-7, with D possibly TRBD2 on 6 matching bases. The CDR3 loop reads CASTLSGLLEQYF. CDR3 DNA: TGTGCAAGCACCTTATCGGGACTCCTGGAACAGTACTTC.